A single T cell receptor beta chain is shown here with its context. The antigen is unknown. Each CDR3 protein gets one entry after TCRdb re-called the 5' RACE reads with MiXCR. The table shows 250,000 to 300,000 distinct CDR3 sequences, with 15% to 20% occurring only once. This entry belongs to a study of T-cell memory formation after mild COVID-19. The wider study: Across donors, TCR clusters were largely donor specific. Study results and limitations: In pre-infection memory, a portion of responding clones appeared, which suggested that cross-reactive memory joined. Whether day 37 second-wave clones are SARS-CoV-2-specific was not confirmed. CD4+ contracting clones were found mainly in CM and EM, and CD8+ ones in EMRA.

The germline CDR1 and CDR2 sequences are MNHEY and SVGAGI. This CDR3 comprises 13 residues. V lost 6 bases to trimming and J lost 7 bases, with 15 bases between them. This clonotype was obtained from a man between 18 and 35 years old who had mild COVID-19 (a few samples of this study predate the infection). Cell type and time point are not known. The chain employs TRBV6-5 and TRBJ1-2, with D unresolved. The sample comprised PBMCs or a T cell subset sorted from them (not recorded which). CDR3 bases: TGTGCCAGCAGCCGACCTAGAATAGTTGGCTACACCTTC. It specifies CASSRPRIVGYTF.